The 2 T cell receptor beta chains below come from one sample, sequenced in a study of CD8+ T cells in alopecia areata. RNA was extracted and reverse transcribed into cDNA as the sequencing template. Sequencing was performed with immunoSEQ multiplex PCR; in TCRdb, only in-frame clones are kept and a portion is missing. The table records 170,000 or so clones, about three fifths of them present only once. Treatment here: oral pan-JAK inhibitor, 5-10 mg twice daily. Material: CD8+ T cells sorted from blood, obtained at week 24, from a patient treated with tofacitinib. The receptors were sampled from a human donor with alopecia areata.

This clone was picked up a small number of times. V gene TRBV5-4 combines with J gene TRBJ1-6; D is ambiguous. This CDR3 contains 14 residues. V lost 1 base, J lost 7 bases, and 9 bases lay in between. The germline V gene has CDR1 SGHNT and CDR2 YYREEE (reference sequence). The CDR3 DNA reads TGTGCCAGCAGCTTGACGGAGGTAAATTCACCCCTCCACTTT. Translated: CASSLTEVNSPLHF.

The table lists this clone with a count of one. The chain uses TRBV27 and TRBJ1-2, with D perhaps matching TRBD1 (5 bases). CDR1 MNHEY and CDR2 SMNVEV come from the germline V gene (reference sequence). There are 14 residues in the CDR3. Between the trimmed V and J ends, which lost 2 bases and 4 bases, there was a span of 11 bases. In nucleotides, the CDR3 is TGTGCCAGCAGTTTAGGTGGGGCCCCCTATGGCTACACCTTC. It encodes CASSLGGAPYGYTF.